This T cell receptor beta chain was observed in a study of CXCR3-negative and CXCR3-positive naive CD8 T cells. Study results and limitations: CXCR3-positive naive cells had more hydrophobic TRB CDR3s than CXCR3-negative naive cells. Both naive subsets showed comparably high diversity, and memory CD8+ cells showed much lower diversity.

UMI labels and 5' RACE were used to prepare the TRB cDNA libraries. TCRdb reanalyzed the 5' RACE reads, giving one entry per CDR3 protein sequence and no DNA. With about 94,000 distinct CDR3 sequences in the sample, the ten largest clones hold less than 0.6%. Looked up from germline, CDR1 is SGHRS and CDR2 is YFSETQ. CDR3 length: 14 residues. To note about this clonotype: Its antigen is undetermined.

The sequence was obtained from a human donor in good health. Some clones in this sample may be carry-over from other donors' samples. The rearrangement joins TRBV5-1 to TRBJ2-2. Input material: naive CXCR3+ CD8+ T cells from blood. Noted subset: CD45RO-CCR7+CD27+CD95- naive CD8+ T cells expressing CXCR3 (TNR3+). CDR3 protein: CASSFTVSREELFF.